The entry below describes one T cell receptor (beta chain). The target antigen is unknown. Here immunoSEQ multiplex PCR was the method, and the copy in TCRdb shows in-frame clones only, minus some. The table lists 280,000 or so clones, around 87% of them singletons. This sample is part of a study of cytomegalovirus exposure and HLA in healthy donors. Findings and caveats of the study: Most TCRs appeared rarely, but some public TCRs recurred in many donors.

V was trimmed by 0 bases and J by 4 bases, leaving 12 bases between them. The CDR3 is made up of 15 amino acids. Germline V gene lookup returns CDR1 MNHEY and CDR2 SVGAGI. V and J are TRBV6-5 and TRBJ1-2, with D unclear. This sequence originates from a woman in her late teens or twenties in good health and CMV-seronegative. The sequencing sample was made of PBMCs. CDR3 in DNA: TGTGCCAGCAGTTACTCTCGTGCAGAGGGCTATGGCTACACCTTC. Amino acid sequence: CASSYSRAEGYGYTF.